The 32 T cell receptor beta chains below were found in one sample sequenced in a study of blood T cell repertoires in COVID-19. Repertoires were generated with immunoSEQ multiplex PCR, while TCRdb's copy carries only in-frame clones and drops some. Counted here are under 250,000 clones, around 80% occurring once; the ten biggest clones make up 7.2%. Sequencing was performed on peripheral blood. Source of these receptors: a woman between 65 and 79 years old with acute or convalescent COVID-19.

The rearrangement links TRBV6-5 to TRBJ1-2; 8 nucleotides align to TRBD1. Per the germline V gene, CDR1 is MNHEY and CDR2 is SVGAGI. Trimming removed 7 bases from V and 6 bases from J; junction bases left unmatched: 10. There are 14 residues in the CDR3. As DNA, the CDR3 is TGTGCCAGCAATGCAAGGACAGGGAGGCATGGCTACACCTTC. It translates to CASNARTGRHGYTF.

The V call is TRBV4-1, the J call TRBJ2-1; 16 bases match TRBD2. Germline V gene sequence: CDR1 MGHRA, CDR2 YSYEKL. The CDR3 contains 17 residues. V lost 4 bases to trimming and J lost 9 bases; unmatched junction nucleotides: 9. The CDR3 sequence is CASSRGTSGGALSEQFF. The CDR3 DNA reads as TGCGCCAGCAGCCGAGGGACTAGCGGGGGGGCCCTAAGTGAGCAGTTCTTC.

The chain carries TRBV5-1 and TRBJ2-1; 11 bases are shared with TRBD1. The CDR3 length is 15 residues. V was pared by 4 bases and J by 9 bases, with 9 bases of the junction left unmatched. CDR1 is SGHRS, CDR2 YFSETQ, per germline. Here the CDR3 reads CASSATGTGGFEQFF. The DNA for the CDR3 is TGCGCCAGCAGCGCCACCGGGACAGGGGGGTTTGAGCAGTTCTTC.

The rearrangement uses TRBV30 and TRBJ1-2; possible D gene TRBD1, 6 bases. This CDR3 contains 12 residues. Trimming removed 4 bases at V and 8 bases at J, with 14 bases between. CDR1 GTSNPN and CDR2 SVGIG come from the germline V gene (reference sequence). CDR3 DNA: TGTGCCTGGATTCGGACAGCTGGGGGCTACACCTTC. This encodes CAWIRTAGGYTF.

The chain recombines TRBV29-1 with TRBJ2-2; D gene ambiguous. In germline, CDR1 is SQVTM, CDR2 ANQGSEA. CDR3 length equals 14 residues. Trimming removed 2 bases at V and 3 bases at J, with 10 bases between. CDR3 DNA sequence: TGCAGCGTTGAACTGGTAGGAGACACCGGGGAGCTGTTTTTT. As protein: CSVELVGDTGELFF.

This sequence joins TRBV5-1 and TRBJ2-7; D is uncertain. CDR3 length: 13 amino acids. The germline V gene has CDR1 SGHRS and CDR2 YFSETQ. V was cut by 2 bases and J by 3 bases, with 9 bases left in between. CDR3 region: CASSFISDYEQYF. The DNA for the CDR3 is TGCGCCAGCAGCTTTATCAGTGACTACGAGCAGTACTTC.

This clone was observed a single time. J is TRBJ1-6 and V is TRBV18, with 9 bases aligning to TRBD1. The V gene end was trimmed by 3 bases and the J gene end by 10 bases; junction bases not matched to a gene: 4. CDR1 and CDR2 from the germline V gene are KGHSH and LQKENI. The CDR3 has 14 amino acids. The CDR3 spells CASSPTGGESPLHF. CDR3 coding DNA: TGTGCCAGCTCACCGACAGGGGGAGAATCACCCCTCCACTTT.

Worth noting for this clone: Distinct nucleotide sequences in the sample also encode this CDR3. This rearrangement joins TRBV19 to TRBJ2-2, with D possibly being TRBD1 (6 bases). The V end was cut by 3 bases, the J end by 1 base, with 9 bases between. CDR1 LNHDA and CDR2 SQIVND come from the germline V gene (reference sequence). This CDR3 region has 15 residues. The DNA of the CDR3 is TGTGCCAGTAGTATTATGGGACAGAACACCGGGGAGCTGTTTTTT. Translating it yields CASSIMGQNTGELFF.

CDR3 sequence: CASSQDSGAYGYTF. The CDR3 DNA is TGCGCCAGCAGCCAAGATTCAGGGGCTTATGGCTACACCTTC. The V gene is TRBV4-1, the J gene TRBJ1-2, with D perhaps TRBD1 (6 bases). Germline lookup yields CDR1 MGHRA and CDR2 YSYEKL. The ends were cut back, 0 bases at V and 5 bases at J, with 10 bases in the middle. The CDR3 loop spans 14 amino acids.

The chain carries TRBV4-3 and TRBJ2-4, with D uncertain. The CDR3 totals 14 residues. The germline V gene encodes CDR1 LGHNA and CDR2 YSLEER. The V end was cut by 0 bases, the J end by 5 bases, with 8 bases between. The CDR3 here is CASSQDAVQNIQYF. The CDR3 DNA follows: TGCGCCAGCAGCCAAGATGCAGTTCAAAACATTCAGTACTTC.

The CDR3 sequence: CASSIWTGGEETQYF. In DNA, the CDR3 is TGTGCCAGCAGCATCTGGACAGGGGGAGAAGAGACCCAGTACTTC. The chain links TRBV7-2 to TRBJ2-5; 10 nucleotides line up with TRBD1. From germline, CDR1 is SGHTA and CDR2 FQGNSA. The CDR3 runs to 15 residues. Losses at the gene ends were 5 bases for V and 3 bases for J; bases not matched to a gene: 6. The full variable domain, its missing parts supplied by reference TRBV7-2 and TRBJ2-5, is GAGVSQSPSNKVTEKGKDVELRCDPISGHTALYWYRQSLGQGLEFLIYFQGNSAPDKSGLPSDRFSAERTGGSVSTLTIQRTQQEDSAVYLCASSIWTGGEETQYFGPGTRLLVL.

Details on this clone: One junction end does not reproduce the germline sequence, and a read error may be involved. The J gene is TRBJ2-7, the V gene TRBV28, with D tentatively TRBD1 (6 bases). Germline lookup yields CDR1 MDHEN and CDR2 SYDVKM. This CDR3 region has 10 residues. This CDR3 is CASGGYGQYF. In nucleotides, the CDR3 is TGTGCCAGCGGGGGCTACGGGCAGTACTTC.

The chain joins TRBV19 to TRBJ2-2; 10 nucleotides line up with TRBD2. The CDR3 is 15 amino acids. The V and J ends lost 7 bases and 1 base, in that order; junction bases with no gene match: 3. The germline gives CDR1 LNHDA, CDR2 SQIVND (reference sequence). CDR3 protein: CASTASGRNTGELFF. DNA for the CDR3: TGTGCCAGTACCGCTAGCGGGAGGAACACCGGGGAGCTGTTTTTT.

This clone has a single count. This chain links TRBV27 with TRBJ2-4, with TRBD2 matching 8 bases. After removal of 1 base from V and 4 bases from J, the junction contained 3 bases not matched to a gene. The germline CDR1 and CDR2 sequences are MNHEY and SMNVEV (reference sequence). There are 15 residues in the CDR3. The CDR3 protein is CASSLLAGGKNIQYF. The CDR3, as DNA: TGTGCCAGCAGTTTATTGGCGGGGGGAAAAAACATTCAGTACTTC.

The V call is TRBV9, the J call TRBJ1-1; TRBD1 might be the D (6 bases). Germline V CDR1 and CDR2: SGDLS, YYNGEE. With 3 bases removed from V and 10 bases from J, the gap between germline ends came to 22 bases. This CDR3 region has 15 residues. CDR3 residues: CASSETPEFTGTAFF. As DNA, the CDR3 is TGTGCCAGCAGCGAGACCCCGGAATTTACAGGGACAGCTTTCTTT.

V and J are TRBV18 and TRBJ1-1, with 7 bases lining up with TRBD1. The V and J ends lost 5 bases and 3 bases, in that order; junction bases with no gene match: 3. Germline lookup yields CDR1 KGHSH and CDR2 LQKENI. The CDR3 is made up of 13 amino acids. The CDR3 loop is CASSKTGDTEAFF. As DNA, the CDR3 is TGTGCCAGCTCAAAAACAGGGGACACTGAAGCTTTCTTT.

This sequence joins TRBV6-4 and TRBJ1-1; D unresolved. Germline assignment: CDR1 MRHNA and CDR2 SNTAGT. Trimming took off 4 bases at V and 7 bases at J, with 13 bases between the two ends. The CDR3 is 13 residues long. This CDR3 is CASSAGPEGEAFF. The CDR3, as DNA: TGTGCCAGCAGTGCCGGGCCAGAGGGTGAAGCTTTCTTT.

CDR3 in DNA: TGTGCCAGCAGCTTAGGACAGACTAACTATGGCTACACCTTC. It yields the protein CASSLGQTNYGYTF. The chain carries TRBV11-2 and TRBJ1-2; D is perhaps TRBD1 (5 bases). Germline CDR1 reads SGHAT; CDR2 reads FQNNGV. Trimming shortened V by 1 base and J by 0 bases, and 6 bases separated the two germline ends. The CDR3 sequence is 14 residues long. Drawing the rest from reference TRBV11-2 and TRBJ1-2, the complete variable domain is EAGVAQSPRYKIIEKRQSVAFWCNPISGHATLYWYQQILGQGPKLLIQFQNNGVVDDSQLPKDRFSAERLKGVDSTLKIQPAKLEDSAVYLCASSLGQTNYGYTFGSGTRLTVV.

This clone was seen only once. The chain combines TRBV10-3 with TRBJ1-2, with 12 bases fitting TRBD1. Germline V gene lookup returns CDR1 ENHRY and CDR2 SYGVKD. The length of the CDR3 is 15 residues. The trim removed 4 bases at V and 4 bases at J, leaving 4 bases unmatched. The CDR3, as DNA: TGTGCCATCAGTGCCGGGACAGGGGGCTCCTATGGCTACACCTTC. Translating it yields CAISAGTGGSYGYTF.

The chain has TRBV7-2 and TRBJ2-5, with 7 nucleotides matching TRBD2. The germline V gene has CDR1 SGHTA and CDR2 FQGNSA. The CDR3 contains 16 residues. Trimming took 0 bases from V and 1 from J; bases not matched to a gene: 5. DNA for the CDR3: TGTGCCAGCAGCTTAGCCTGGACTAGGGGCCAAGAGACCCAGTACTTC. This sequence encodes CASSLAWTRGQETQYF.

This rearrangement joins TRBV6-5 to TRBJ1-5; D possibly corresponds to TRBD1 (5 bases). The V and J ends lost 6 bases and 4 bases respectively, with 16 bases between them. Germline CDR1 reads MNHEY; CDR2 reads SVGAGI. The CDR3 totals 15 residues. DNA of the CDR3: TGTGCCAGCAGCGACGCGGGACCCCTGAATCAGCCCCAGCATTTT. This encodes CASSDAGPLNQPQHF.

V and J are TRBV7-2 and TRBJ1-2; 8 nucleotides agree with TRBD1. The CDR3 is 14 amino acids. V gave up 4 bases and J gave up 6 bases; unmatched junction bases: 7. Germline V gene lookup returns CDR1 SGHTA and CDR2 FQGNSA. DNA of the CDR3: TGTGCCAGCAGCTCACAAGGACAGGGAAATGGCTACACCTTC. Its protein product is CASSSQGQGNGYTF.

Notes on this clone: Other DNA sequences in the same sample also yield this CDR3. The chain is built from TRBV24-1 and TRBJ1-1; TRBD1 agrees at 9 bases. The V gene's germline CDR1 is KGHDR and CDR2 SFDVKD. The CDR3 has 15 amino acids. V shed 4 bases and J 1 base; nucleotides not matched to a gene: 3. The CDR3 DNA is TGTGCCACCAGTGAATCGACAGGGGGGAACACTGAAGCTTTCTTT. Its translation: CATSESTGGNTEAFF.

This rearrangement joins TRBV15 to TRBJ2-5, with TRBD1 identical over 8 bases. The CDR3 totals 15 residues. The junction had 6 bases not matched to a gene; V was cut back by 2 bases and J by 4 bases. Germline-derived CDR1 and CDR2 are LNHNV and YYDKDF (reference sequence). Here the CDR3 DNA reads TGTGCCACCAGCAGATTAGGGACAGGCGGAGAGACCCAGTACTTC. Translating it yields CATSRLGTGGETQYF.

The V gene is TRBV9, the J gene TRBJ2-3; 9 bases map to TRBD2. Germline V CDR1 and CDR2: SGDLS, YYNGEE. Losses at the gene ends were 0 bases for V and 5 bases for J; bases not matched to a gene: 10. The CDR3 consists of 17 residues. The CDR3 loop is CASSVATGGGARDTQYF. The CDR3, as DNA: TGTGCCAGCAGCGTAGCTACGGGCGGGGGGGCCCGAGATACGCAGTATTTT.

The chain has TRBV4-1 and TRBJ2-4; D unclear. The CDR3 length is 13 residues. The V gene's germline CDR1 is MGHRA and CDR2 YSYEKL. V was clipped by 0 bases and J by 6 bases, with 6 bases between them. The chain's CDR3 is CASSQEAGNIQYF. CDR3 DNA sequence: TGCGCCAGCAGCCAAGAAGCAGGAAACATTCAGTACTTC.

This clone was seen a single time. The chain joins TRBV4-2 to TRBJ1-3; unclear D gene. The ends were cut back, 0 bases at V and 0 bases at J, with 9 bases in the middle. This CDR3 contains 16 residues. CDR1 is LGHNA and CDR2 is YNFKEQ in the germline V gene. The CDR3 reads CASSQDRGSSGNTIYF. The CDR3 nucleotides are TGTGCCAGCAGCCAAGATCGCGGCAGCTCTGGAAACACCATATATTTT.

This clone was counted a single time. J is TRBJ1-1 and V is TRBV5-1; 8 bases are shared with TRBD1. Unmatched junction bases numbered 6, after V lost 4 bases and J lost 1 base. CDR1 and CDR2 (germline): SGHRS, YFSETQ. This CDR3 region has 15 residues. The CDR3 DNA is TGCGCCAGCAGCGACGACAGGGGTGGGAACACTGAAGCTTTCTTT. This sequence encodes CASSDDRGGNTEAFF.

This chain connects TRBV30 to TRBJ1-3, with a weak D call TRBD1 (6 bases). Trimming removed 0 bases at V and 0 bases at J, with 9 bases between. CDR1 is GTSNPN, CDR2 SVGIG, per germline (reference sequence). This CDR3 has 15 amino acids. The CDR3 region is CAWSVGANSGNTIYF. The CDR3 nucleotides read TGTGCCTGGAGTGTGGGGGCTAACTCTGGAAACACCATATATTTT.

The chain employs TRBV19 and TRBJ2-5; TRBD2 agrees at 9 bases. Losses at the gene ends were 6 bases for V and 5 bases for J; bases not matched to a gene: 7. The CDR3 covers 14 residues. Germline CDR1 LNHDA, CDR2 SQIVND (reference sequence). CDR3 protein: CASRISGGRETQYF. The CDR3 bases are TGTGCCAGTAGAATCAGCGGGGGGCGGGAGACCCAGTACTTC.

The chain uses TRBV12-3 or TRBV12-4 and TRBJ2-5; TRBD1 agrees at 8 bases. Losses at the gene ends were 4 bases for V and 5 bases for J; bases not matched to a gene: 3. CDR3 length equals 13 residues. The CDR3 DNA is TGTGCCAGCAGTTCCAGGGGGCAGGAGACCCAGTACTTC. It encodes CASSSRGQETQYF.

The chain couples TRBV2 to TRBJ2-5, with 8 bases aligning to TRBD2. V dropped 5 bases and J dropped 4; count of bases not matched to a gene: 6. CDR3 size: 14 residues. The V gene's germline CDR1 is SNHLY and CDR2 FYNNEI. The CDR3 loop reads CASSTGTSRETQYF. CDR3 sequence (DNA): TGTGCCAGCAGTACCGGGACTAGTAGAGAGACCCAGTACTTC.